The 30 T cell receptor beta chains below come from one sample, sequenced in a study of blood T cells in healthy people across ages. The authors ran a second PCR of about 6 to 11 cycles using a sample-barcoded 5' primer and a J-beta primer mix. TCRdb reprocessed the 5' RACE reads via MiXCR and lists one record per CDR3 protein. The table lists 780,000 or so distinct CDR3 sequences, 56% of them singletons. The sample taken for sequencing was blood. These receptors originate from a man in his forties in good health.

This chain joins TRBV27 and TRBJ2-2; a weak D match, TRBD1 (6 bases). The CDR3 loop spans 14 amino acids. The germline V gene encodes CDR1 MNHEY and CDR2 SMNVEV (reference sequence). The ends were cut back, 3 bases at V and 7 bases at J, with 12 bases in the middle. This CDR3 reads CASSLTGPFGELFF. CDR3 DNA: TGTGCCAGCAGTTTGACAGGCCCCTTCGGGGAGCTGTTTTTT.

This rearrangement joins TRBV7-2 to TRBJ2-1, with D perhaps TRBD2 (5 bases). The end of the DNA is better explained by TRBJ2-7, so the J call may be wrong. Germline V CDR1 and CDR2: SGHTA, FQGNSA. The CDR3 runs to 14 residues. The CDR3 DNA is TGTGCCAGCTTGGCGGCCGGGGTAGGTTTAGAGCAGTACTTC. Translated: CASLAAGVGLEQYF.

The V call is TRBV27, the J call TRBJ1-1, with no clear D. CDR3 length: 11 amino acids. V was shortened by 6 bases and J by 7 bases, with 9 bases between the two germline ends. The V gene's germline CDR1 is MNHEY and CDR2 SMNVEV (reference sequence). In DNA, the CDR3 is TGTGCCAGCAGGGTAGGCGGTGAAGCTTTCTTT. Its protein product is CASRVGGEAFF.

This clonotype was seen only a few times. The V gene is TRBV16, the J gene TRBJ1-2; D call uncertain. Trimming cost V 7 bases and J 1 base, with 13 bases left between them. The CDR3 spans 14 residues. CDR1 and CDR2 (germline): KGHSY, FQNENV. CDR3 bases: TGTGCCAGCAAACCAAGGCACAGTAACTATGGCTACACCTTC. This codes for CASKPRHSNYGYTF. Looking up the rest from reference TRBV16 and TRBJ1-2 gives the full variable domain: GEEVAQTPKHLVRGEGQKAKLYCAPIKGHSYVFWYQQVLKNEFKFLISFQNENVFDETGMPKERFSAKCLPNSPCSLEIQATKLEDSAVYFCASKPRHSNYGYTFGSGTRLTVV.

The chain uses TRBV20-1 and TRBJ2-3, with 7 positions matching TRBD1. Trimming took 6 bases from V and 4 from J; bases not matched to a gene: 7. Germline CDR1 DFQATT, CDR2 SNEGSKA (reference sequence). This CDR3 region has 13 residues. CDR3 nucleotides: TGCAGTGCCAGGGGACAGAACGCAGATACGCAGTATTTT. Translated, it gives CSARGQNADTQYF.

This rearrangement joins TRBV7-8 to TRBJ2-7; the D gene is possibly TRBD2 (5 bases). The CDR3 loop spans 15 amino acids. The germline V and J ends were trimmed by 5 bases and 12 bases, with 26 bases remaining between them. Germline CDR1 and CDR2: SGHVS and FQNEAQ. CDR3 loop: CASSPASGSSVKGYF. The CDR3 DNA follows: TGTGCCAGCAGCCCTGCGAGTGGGAGCTCGGTCAAGGGGTACTTC.

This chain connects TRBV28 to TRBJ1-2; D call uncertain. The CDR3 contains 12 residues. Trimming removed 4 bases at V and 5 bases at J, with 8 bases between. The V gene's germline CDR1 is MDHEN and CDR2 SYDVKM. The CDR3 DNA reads TGTGCCAGCAGTTCGAACCTTTATGGCTACACCTTC. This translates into CASSSNLYGYTF.

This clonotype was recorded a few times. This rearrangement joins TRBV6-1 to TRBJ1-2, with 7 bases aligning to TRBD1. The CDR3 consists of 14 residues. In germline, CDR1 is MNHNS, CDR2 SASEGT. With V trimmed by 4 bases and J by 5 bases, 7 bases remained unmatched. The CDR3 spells CASSGQGSVYGYTF. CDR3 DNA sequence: TGTGCCAGCAGTGGACAGGGTTCAGTATATGGCTACACCTTC.

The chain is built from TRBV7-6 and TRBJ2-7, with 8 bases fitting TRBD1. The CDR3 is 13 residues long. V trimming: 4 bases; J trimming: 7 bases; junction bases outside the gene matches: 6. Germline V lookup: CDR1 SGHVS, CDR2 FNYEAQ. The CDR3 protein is CASSSQGVAEQYF. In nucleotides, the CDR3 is TGTGCCAGCAGCTCACAGGGGGTTGCGGAGCAGTACTTC.

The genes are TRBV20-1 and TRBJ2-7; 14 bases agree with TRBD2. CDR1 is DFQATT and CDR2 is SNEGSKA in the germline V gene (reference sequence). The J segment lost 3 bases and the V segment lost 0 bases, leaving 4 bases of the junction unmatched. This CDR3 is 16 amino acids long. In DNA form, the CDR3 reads TGCAGTGCTAGAGAGGGACTAGCGGGAGAGATCTACGAGCAGTACTTC. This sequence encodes CSAREGLAGEIYEQYF.

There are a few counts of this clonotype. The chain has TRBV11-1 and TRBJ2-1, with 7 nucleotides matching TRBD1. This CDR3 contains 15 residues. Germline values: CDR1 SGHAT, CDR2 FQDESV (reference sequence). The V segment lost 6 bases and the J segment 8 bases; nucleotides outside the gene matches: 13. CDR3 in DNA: TGTGCCAGCAGTAACGACAGGGTCCCCGCCTATGAGCAGTTCTTC. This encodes CASSNDRVPAYEQFF.

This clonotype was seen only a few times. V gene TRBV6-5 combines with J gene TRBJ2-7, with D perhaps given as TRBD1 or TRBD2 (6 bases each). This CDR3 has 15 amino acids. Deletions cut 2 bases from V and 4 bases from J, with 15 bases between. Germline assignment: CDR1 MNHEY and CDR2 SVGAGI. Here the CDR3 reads CASSYRGGPRYEQYF. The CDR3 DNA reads TGTGCCAGCAGTTACCGTGGGGGGCCGAGATACGAGCAGTACTTC.

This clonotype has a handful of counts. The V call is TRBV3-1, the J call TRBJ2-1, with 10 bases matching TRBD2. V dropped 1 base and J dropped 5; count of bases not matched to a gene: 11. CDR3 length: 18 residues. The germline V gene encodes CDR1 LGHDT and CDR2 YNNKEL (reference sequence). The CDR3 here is CASSQGGLARNPNNEQFF. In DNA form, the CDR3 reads TGTGCCAGCAGCCAAGGGGGACTAGCGAGGAATCCCAACAATGAGCAGTTCTTC.

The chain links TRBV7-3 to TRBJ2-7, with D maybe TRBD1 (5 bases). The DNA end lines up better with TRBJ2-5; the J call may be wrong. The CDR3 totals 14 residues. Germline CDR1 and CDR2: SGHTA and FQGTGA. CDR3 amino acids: CASSLAGKEETQYF. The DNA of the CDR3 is TGTGCCAGCAGCTTAGCAGGGAAGGAGGAGACCCAGTACTTC.

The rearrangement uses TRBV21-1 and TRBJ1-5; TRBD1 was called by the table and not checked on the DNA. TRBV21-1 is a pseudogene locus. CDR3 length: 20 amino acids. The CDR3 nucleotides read TGTGCCAGCAGCAAACTCTTCCCGGGACCTCCTATTTATAGCAATCAGCCCCAGCATTTT. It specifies CASSKLFPGPPIYSNQPQHF.

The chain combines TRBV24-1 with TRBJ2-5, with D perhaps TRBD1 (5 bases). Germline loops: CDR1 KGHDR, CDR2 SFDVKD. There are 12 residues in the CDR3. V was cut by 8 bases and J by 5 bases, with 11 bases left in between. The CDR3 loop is CATTDSGETQYF. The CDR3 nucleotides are TGTGCCACCACCGATTCAGGGGAGACCCAGTACTTC.

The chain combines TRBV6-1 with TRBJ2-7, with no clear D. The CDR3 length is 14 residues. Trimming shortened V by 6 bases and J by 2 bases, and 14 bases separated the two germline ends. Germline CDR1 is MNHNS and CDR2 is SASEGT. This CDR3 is CASSVISRTYEQYF. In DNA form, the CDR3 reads TGTGCCAGCAGCGTAATCAGCAGGACCTACGAGCAGTACTTC.

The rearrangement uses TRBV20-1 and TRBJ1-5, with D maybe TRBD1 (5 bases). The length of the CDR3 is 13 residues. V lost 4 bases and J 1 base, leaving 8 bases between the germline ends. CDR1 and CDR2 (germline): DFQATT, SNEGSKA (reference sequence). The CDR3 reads CSATWDSNQPQHF. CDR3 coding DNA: TGCAGTGCTACTTGGGACAGCAATCAGCCCCAGCATTTT.

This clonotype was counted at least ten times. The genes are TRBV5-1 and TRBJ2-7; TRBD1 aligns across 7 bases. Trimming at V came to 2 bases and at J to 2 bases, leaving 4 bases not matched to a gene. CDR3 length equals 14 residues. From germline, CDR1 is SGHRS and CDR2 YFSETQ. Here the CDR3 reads CASSLGTDPYEQYF. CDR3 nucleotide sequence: TGCGCCAGCAGCTTAGGGACAGATCCCTACGAGCAGTACTTC. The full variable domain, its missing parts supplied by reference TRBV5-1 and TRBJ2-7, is KAGVTQTPRYLIKTRGQQVTLSCSPISGHRSVSWYQQTPGQGLQFLFEYFSETQRNKGNFPGRFSGRQFSNSRSEMNVSTLELGDSALYLCASSLGTDPYEQYFGPGTRLTVT.

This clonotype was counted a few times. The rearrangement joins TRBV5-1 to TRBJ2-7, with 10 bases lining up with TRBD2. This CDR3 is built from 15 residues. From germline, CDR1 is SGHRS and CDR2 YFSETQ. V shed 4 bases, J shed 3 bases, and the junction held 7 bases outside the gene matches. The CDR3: CASSHESGRGYEQYF. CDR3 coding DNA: TGCGCCAGCAGCCATGAAAGCGGGAGGGGCTACGAGCAGTACTTC.

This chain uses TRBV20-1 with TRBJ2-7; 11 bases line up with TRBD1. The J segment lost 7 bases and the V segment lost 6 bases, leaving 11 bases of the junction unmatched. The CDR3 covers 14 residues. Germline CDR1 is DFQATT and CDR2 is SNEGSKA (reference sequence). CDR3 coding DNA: TGCAGTGCAAATCTCCGGGACAGGGGGTCTGAGCAGTACTTC. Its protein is CSANLRDRGSEQYF.

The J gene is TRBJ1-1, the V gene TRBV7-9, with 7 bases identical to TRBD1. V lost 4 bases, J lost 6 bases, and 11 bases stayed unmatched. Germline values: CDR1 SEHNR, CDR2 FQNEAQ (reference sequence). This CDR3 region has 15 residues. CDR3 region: CASSSWDSFGSEAFF. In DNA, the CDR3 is TGTGCCAGCAGCTCATGGGACAGTTTTGGGTCTGAAGCTTTCTTT.

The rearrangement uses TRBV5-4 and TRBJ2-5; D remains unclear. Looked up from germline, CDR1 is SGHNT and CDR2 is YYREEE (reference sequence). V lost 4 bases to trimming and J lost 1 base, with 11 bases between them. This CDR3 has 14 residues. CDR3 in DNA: TGTGCCAGCAGCACCCCGCGGACCCAAGAGACCCAGTACTTC. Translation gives CASSTPRTQETQYF.

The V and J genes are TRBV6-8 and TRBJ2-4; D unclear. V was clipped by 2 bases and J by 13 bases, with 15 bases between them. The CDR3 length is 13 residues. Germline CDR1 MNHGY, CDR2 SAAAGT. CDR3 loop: CASSYQTLDGQYF. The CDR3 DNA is TGTGCCAGCAGTTACCAGACCTTAGATGGGCAGTACTTC.

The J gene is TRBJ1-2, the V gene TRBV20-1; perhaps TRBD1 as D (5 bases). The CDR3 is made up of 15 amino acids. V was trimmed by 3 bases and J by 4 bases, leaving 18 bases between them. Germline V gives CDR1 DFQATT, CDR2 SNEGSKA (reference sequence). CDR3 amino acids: CSASVQGVTSYGYTF. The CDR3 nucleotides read TGCAGTGCTAGTGTTCAGGGAGTTACGTCCTATGGCTACACCTTC.

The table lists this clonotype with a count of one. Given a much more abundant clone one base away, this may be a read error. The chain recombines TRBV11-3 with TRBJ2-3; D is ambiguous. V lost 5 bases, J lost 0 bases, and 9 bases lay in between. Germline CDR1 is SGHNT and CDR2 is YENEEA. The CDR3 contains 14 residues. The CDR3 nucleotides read TGTGCCAGCAGCGTAATGAGGAGCACAGATACGCAGTATTTT. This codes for CASSVMRSTDTQYF.

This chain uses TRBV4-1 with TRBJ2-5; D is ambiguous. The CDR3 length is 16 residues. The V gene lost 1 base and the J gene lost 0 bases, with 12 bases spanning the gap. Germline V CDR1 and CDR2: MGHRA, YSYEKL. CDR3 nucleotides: TGCGCCAGCAGCCAAGTGCAGGACCAGAACCAAGAGACCCAGTACTTC. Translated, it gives CASSQVQDQNQETQYF.

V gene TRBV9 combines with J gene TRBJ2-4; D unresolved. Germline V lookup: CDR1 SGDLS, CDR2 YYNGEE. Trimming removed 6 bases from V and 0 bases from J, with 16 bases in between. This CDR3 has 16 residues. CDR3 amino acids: CASKFPTVGAKNIQYF. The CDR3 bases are TGTGCCAGCAAGTTCCCGACGGTCGGAGCCAAAAACATTCAGTACTTC.

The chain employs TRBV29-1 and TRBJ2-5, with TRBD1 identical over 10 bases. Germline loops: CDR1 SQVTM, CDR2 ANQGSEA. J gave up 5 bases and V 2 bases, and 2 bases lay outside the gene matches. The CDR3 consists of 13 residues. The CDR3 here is CSVESTGGETQYF. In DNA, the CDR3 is TGCAGCGTTGAATCGACAGGGGGCGAGACCCAGTACTTC.

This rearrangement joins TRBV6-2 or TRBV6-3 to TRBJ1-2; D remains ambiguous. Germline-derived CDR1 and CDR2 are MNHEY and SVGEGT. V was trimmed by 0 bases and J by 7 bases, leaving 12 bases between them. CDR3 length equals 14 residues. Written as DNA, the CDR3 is TGTGCCAGCAGTTACTCGATGGCGGGGTTTGGCTACACCTTC. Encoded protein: CASSYSMAGFGYTF.